The T cell receptor beta chain described here comes from a study of T cell responses to AZD1222 COVID-19 vaccine. The method was immunoSEQ multiplex PCR; TCRdb's version includes in-frame clones alone and lacks a portion of them. The table includes roughly 150,000 clones, roughly 91% detected once. As for this clone: Its antigen is unidentified.

V was pared by 8 bases and J by 0 bases, with 11 bases of the junction left unmatched. Germline loops: CDR1 MNHNY, CDR2 SVGAGI (reference sequence). This CDR3 is 17 amino acids long. Findings and limits, study-wide: The CD4 TCRs associated with vaccination extended across spike and predominated at 160-218 and 743-854. Spike-specific TCR breadth rose after two AZD1222 doses, and depth rose as well. The donors showed a predominance of white British ancestry and of females, with possible underestimation of clonal diversity. Among spike-specific TCRs, nearly half reportedly target unmutated variant regions.

The rearrangement joins TRBV6-6 to TRBJ2-1; TRBD2 agrees at 9 bases. The source of this sequence is an adult in good health. Sequenced here: peripheral blood, sampled on day 0 of AZD1222 vaccination. The CDR3 loop is CASGRVAGAGSYNEQFF. In nucleotides, the CDR3 is TGTGCCAGCGGTCGGGTAGCGGGAGCAGGCTCCTACAATGAGCAGTTCTTC.